These T cell receptor beta chains were read from a single sample in a study of cytomegalovirus exposure and HLA in healthy donors. Libraries were prepared by immunoSEQ multiplex PCR; TCRdb keeps only in-frame clonotypes and omits some of them. The sample holds around 140,000 clones; roughly three quarters are singletons and the top ten take around 1.5%. Sequencing input: PBMCs. Receptor source: a woman under 30 in good health and CMV-seronegative. The CDR3 runs from the conserved cysteine through the conserved F or W. D genes are given only for firm matches. Clone size is shown for a subset of rows, as once, few, many or a class of expanded clone.

TRBV10-1	TRBD1	NA	TRBJ1-4	TGCGCCAGCAGTGTTGGGACAGGGTGGAACTTT	CASSVGTGWNF
TRBV10-3	TRBD2	NA	TRBJ2-1	TGTGCCATCAGTAGCGGGAGGGTTGATGAGCAGTTCTTC	CAISSGRVDEQFF
TRBV6-5	NA	NA	TRBJ2-5	TGTGCCAGCAGTTATCTCGGGACAACGCAAGAGACCCAGTACTTC	CASSYLGTTQETQYF
TRBV30	NA	NA	TRBJ2-7	TGTGTCTGGAGAGACTACAGGGCAGGGAATATCGGGTACGAGCAGTACTTC	CVWRDYRAGNIGYEQYF
TRBV9	TRBD1	NA	TRBJ1-2	TGTGCCAGCAGCGCGTCAGGGGGGGGCTACACCTTC	CASSASGGGYTF
TRBV29-1	TRBD2	NA	TRBJ2-1	TGCAGCGTTGAAGGAGGTAGCGGGAGGGCCCACTCCTACAATGAGCAGTTCTTC	CSVEGGSGRAHSYNEQFF
TRBV18	NA	NA	TRBJ2-7	TGTGCCAGCTCACTAAACGACAGGTCAGAGCAGTACTTC	CASSLNDRSEQYF
TRBV7-9	NA	NA	TRBJ2-7	TGTGCCAGCAGCTTAAAGGAGATCCCTTCCTACGAGCAGTACTTC	CASSLKEIPSYEQYF
TRBV29-1	NA	NA	TRBJ1-2	TGCAGCGTTGAAGATCAGGTGGCTTATGGCTACACCTTC	CSVEDQVAYGYTF
TRBV5-1	NA	NA	TRBJ2-7	TGCGCCAGCAGCTTCCAGGGGAGCTCCTACGAGCAGTACTTC	CASSFQGSSYEQYF
TRBV11-2	NA	NA	TRBJ1-1	TGTGCCAGCAGCCCTCCCCGAGGTGCTGAAGCTTTCTTT	CASSPPRGAEAFF
TRBV6-5	NA	few	TRBJ1-5	TGTGCCAGCAGTCCGGGAATCCCAAATCAGCCCCAGCATTTT	CASSPGIPNQPQHF
TRBV21-1	NA	NA	TRBJ2-7	TGTGCCAGCAGCTTCCTTAAAGAGCAGTACTTC	CASSFLKEQYF
TRBV5-1	TRBD2	NA	TRBJ2-7	TGCGCCAGCAGCTTGGAGATTGCGGGAGCCGACCCCTACGAGCAGTACTTC	CASSLEIAGADPYEQYF
TRBV30	TRBD1	NA	TRBJ1-2	TGTGCCTGGAGTCTCGGACAGGGATATGGCTACACCTTC	CAWSLGQGYGYTF
TRBV19	TRBD2	NA	TRBJ2-7	TGTGCCAGTAGTATCTATAAGACTAGCGTGACCTACGAGCAGTACTTC	CASSIYKTSVTYEQYF
TRBV2	TRBD2	NA	TRBJ2-4	TGTGCCAGCAGTGAAGTGGGGGGGAGGCGGCTAGCCAAAAACATTCAGTACTTC	CASSEVGGRRLAKNIQYF
TRBV27	TRBD2	NA	TRBJ2-3	TGTGCCAGCAGTTTAGGGGGGGGTACGCAGTATTTT	CASSLGGGTQYF
TRBV29-1	TRBD1	NA	TRBJ2-3	TGCAGTCGACAGGGGCCTAGCACAGATACGCAGTATTTT	CSRQGPSTDTQYF
TRBV6-1	NA	NA	TRBJ2-2	TGTGCCAGCAGCGAGCGAGGTCCGGTGGCCGGGGAGCTGTTTTTT	CASSERGPVAGELFF
TRBV30	TRBD1	NA	TRBJ2-6	TGTGTCTGGAGGGACAGGGATCCCCGGTCCGGGGCCAACGTCCTGACTTTC	CVWRDRDPRSGANVLTF
TRBV6-5	TRBD2	many	TRBJ2-5	TGTGCCACGTGGGGACTAGCGGGAGCTTCCGAGACCCAGTACTTC	CATWGLAGASETQYF
TRBV5-4	NA	NA	TRBJ2-5	TGTGCCAGCAGCCCCACCCTAGCGCGGGAGACCCAGTACTTC	CASSPTLARETQYF
TRBV5-1	NA	NA	TRBJ2-1	TGCGCCAGCAGCCCCGGGAATGAGCAGTTCTTC	CASSPGNEQFF
TRBV5-1	TRBD1	NA	TRBJ2-7	TGCGCCAGCAGCTTGGTGGGACAGGGAGGCGAGCAGTACTTC	CASSLVGQGGEQYF
TRBV7-8	TRBD1	NA	TRBJ2-1	TGTGCCAGCAGCCGACAGGGGGGGAATTACAATGAGCAGTTCTTC	CASSRQGGNYNEQFF
TRBV18	TRBD1	NA	TRBJ1-1	TGTGCCAGCTCAACCCTAACAGGGGCGTACACTGAAGCTTTCTTT	CASSTLTGAYTEAFF
TRBV10-3	TRBD1	NA	TRBJ2-1	TGTGCCGGGCAACGGGACAGTTACAATGAGCAGTTCTTC	CAGQRDSYNEQFF
TRBV9	TRBD1	few	TRBJ1-2	TGTGCCAGCAGCGTGGGACAGTCCAACTATGGCTACACCTTC	CASSVGQSNYGYTF
TRBV30	NA	NA	TRBJ2-7	TGTGCCTGGACCCCTGAACAGGCCTACGAGCAGTACTTC	CAWTPEQAYEQYF
TRBV7-9	NA	NA	TRBJ1-1	TGTGCCAGCAGTGCGACAGAGAACACTGAAGCTTTCTTT	CASSATENTEAFF
TRBV7-2	NA	NA	TRBJ2-1	TGTGCCAGCAGCTCCCGGCGAGGAGGGGGCGCCCTTGGGAATGAGCAGTTCTTC	CASSSRRGGGALGNEQFF
TRBV6-5	NA	NA	TRBJ1-1	TGTGCCAGCAGTTACTCGAGGGAGATTGAAGCTTTCTTT	CASSYSREIEAFF
TRBV21-1	NA	once	TRBJ2-1	TGTGCCAGCAGTATTCGACTAGCGGGAGGAAACAATGAGCAGTTCTTC	CASSIRLAGGNNEQFF
TRBV5-1	TRBD1	NA	TRBJ1-4	TGCGCCAGCAGCCCAGGGACAGATGAAAAACTGTTTTTT	CASSPGTDEKLFF
TRBV6-1	NA	NA	TRBJ1-1	TGTGCCAGCAGGAGGGCCACTGAAGCTTTCTTT	CASRRATEAFF
TRBV7-9	NA	NA	TRBJ1-2	TGTTCCAGCAGTTTAGGACAGCACTATGGCTACACCTTC	CSSSLGQHYGYTF
TRBV7-8	TRBD2	NA	TRBJ2-1	TGTGCCGCGTCGGGCGGGAGGCTTAATGAGCAGTTCTTC	CAASGGRLNEQFF
TRBV7-9	NA	NA	TRBJ2-5	TGTGCCAGCAGCCTATCGAGTGGGGGGGAGACCCAGTACTTC	CASSLSSGGETQYF
TRBV30	NA	NA	TRBJ1-1	TGTGCCTGGGCAGGGAACACTGAAGCTTTCTTT	CAWAGNTEAFF
TRBV6-5	NA	NA	TRBJ2-7	TGTGCCAGCAGTGGGGGACACTTTTCCTACGAGCAGTACTTC	CASSGGHFSYEQYF
TRBV27	TRBD1	NA	TRBJ1-1	TGTGCCAGCAGGACAGGGGTGATGAACACTGAAGCTTTCTTT	CASRTGVMNTEAFF
TRBV5-4	NA	NA	TRBJ1-1	TGTGCCAGCAGCTTGGACAGGGTCTCAACTGAAGCTTTCTTT	CASSLDRVSTEAFF
TRBV7-9	NA	NA	TRBJ1-3	TGTGCCATCCCGACAGTGTCAGGAAACACCATATATTTT	CAIPTVSGNTIYF
TRBV11-2	NA	NA	TRBJ2-2	TGTGCCAGCAGCCCGTACACCGGGGAGCTGTTTTTT	CASSPYTGELFF
TRBV5-1	NA	NA	TRBJ1-6	TGCGCCAGCAGCTCCCGGGAGAGGAACGAACCCCTCCACTTT	CASSSRERNEPLHF
TRBV15	NA	NA	TRBJ1-1	TGTGCCACCAGCGCATCCTATGTGGGGGGGATGAACACTGAAGCTTTCTTT	CATSASYVGGMNTEAFF
TRBV7-9	NA	NA	TRBJ2-7	TGTGCCAGCAGCTTAAGTGGTGAACAGGGAAGCGAGCAGTACTTC	CASSLSGEQGSEQYF
TRBV30	NA	NA	TRBJ1-4	TGTGCCTGGAGATCATTGGGGCAGGATGAAAAACTGTTTTTT	CAWRSLGQDEKLFF
TRBV6-5	TRBD1	NA	TRBJ2-7	TGTGCCAGCAGCGTCCTACGGGACAGGGCTTGGGAGCAGTACTTC	CASSVLRDRAWEQYF
TRBV4-2	TRBD2	NA	TRBJ2-2	TGTGCCAGCAGCCTAAGAACGGGACTAGCGGGGAACACCGGGGAGCTGTTTTTT	CASSLRTGLAGNTGELFF
TRBV5-4	NA	NA	TRBJ1-1	TGTGCCAGCAGCTTGGGAGGGAACACTGAAGCTTTCTTT	CASSLGGNTEAFF
TRBV4-2	TRBD2	NA	TRBJ2-5	TGTGCCAGCAGCCAGCCGACTAGCGGGATCCAAGAGACCCAGTACTTC	CASSQPTSGIQETQYF